The 29 T cell receptor beta chains listed next were all sequenced from one sample in a study of T-cell reconstitution after alpha-beta-depleted transplantation in children. Molecular barcoding with unique molecular identifiers was used for the TCRbeta library. From the PCR reads, TCRdb called clonotypes with MiXCR, one entry per CDR3 protein. The sample records under 300,000 distinct CDR3 sequences, 11% being singletons. The sequences come from peripheral blood, collected 180 days after TCRalphabeta/CD19-depleted stem cell transplant. The receptors come from a male patient between 2 and 10 years old who had a stem cell transplant for chronic granulomatous disease, so the T cells may come from the graft donor.

This clonotype was picked up a small number of times. CDR3: CASSRGTVETNEKLFF. For the CDR3, the DNA is TGTGCCAGCAGCCGGGGGACAGTGGAAACTAATGAAAAACTGTTTTTT. The chain employs TRBV7-9 and TRBJ1-4, with 7 bases that match TRBD1. V lost 5 bases, J lost 1 base, and 7 bases stayed unmatched. CDR3 size: 16 residues. CDR1 is SEHNR, CDR2 FQNEAQ, per germline (reference sequence).

This clonotype was seen at least ten times. This rearrangement joins TRBV20-1 to TRBJ2-7; 9 bases are shared with TRBD1. CDR1 is DFQATT, CDR2 SNEGSKA, per germline (reference sequence). The CDR3 length is 15 residues. The V segment lost 3 bases and the J segment 2 bases; nucleotides outside the gene matches: 8. The CDR3 is CSARDDRGRAYEQYF. CDR3 coding DNA: TGCAGTGCTAGGGATGACAGGGGGAGGGCCTACGAGCAGTACTTC.

This clonotype was detected ten times or more. This sequence joins TRBV20-1 and TRBJ2-7, with 7 bases matching TRBD2. With 6 bases clipped from V and 0 bases from J, the junction kept 11 bases outside the gene matches. The germline V gene encodes CDR1 DFQATT and CDR2 SNEGSKA (reference sequence). This CDR3 is 15 amino acids long. The CDR3 region is CSATSPREGSYEQYF. The CDR3 nucleotides read TGCAGTGCGACCTCCCCCAGGGAGGGCTCCTACGAGCAGTACTTC.

This clonotype was observed many times. The chain recombines TRBV7-2 with TRBJ2-3, with a tentative D call TRBD2 (6 bases). The CDR3 length is 13 residues. Trimming stripped 5 bases from V and 6 bases from J, with 12 bases between. Germline values: CDR1 SGHTA, CDR2 FQGNSA. The CDR3 coding sequence is TGTGCCAGCAGCCCTACCCGGGGGGATACGCAGTATTTT. It yields the protein CASSPTRGDTQYF.

This clonotype has at least ten counts. V and J are TRBV20-1 and TRBJ1-1; possible D gene TRBD1, 5 bases. V was clipped by 7 bases and J by 0 bases, with 12 bases between them. Germline lookup yields CDR1 DFQATT and CDR2 SNEGSKA (reference sequence). The CDR3 runs to 13 residues. The CDR3, as DNA: TGCAGTGAGAGAAGAGGGGTGAACACTGAAGCTTTCTTT. This encodes CSERRGVNTEAFF.

This clonotype was detected ten times or more. In DNA form, the CDR3 reads TGTGCCAGCAGTCCAGGGTTTGGAGGAAACACCATATATTTT. Residues: CASSPGFGGNTIYF. The chain employs TRBV12-3 or TRBV12-4 and TRBJ1-3, with a possible D match to TRBD1 (5 bases). V lost 5 bases, J lost 4 bases, and 12 bases lay in between. The CDR3 length is 14 residues.

This chain connects TRBV7-2 to TRBJ1-2; a weak D match, TRBD1 (5 bases). The V end lost 4 bases, the J end lost 5 bases, and 11 bases lay between the germline ends. The CDR3 covers 13 residues. Germline V gene data show CDR1 as SGHTA and CDR2 as FQGNSA. The CDR3 reads CASSSPRAYGYTF. CDR3 nucleotide sequence: TGTGCCAGCAGCTCCCCCAGGGCATATGGCTACACCTTC. Full variable domain (remainder filled in from reference TRBV7-2 and TRBJ1-2): GAGVSQSPSNKVTEKGKDVELRCDPISGHTALYWYRQSLGQGLEFLIYFQGNSAPDKSGLPSDRFSAERTGGSVSTLTIQRTQQEDSAVYLCASSSPRAYGYTFGSGTRLTVV.

This clonotype was counted once. A much larger clone differs by one base, so this may be a read error. The chain carries TRBV6-2 or TRBV6-3 and TRBJ2-7; D may be TRBD1 or TRBD2 (5 bases each). This CDR3 region has 15 residues. Germline V gene lookup returns CDR1 MNHEY and CDR2 SVGEGT. The V end lost 2 bases, the J end lost 1 base, and 12 bases lay between the germline ends. CDR3 DNA sequence: TGTGCCAGCAGTTACCTTATCGGGACGTCCTACGAGCAGTACTTC. It codes for CASSYLIGTSYEQYF.

This clonotype occurred many times. The chain is built from TRBV6-5 and TRBJ2-1; possibly TRBD1 or TRBD2 for D (7 bases each). CDR1 MNHEY and CDR2 SVGAGI come from the germline V gene. This CDR3 is built from 14 residues. Between the trimmed V and J ends, which lost 2 bases and 7 bases, there was a span of 12 bases. CDR3 protein: CASSYGRGRNEQFF. CDR3 DNA sequence: TGTGCCAGCAGTTACGGGAGGGGGCGGAATGAGCAGTTCTTC.

This clonotype was observed at least ten times. The CDR3 DNA is TGCGCCAGCAGCCTACTGTGGGCCGGGGAGCTGTTTTTT. Protein: CASSLLWAGELFF. The chain joins TRBV5-1 to TRBJ2-2; the D is unclear. Between the trimmed V and J ends, which lost 4 bases and 6 bases, there was a span of 10 bases. Germline CDR1 SGHRS, CDR2 YFSETQ. The CDR3 loop spans 13 amino acids.

This clonotype was seen repeatedly, ten times or more. This chain uses TRBV4-3 with TRBJ2-3; tentative D call: TRBD2 (5 bases). Per germline, CDR1 LGHNA and CDR2 YSLEER. V lost 0 bases, J lost 7 bases, and 8 bases lay in between. This CDR3 contains 13 residues. Here the CDR3 DNA reads TGCGCCAGCAGCCAAGAAGACTATTATACGCAGTATTTT. It is translated as CASSQEDYYTQYF.

This clonotype has at least ten counts. The J gene is TRBJ2-5, the V gene TRBV29-1, with 10 positions matching TRBD2. This CDR3 is 17 amino acids long. The V gene end was trimmed by 5 bases and the J gene end by 5 bases; junction bases not matched to a gene: 17. Per the germline V gene, CDR1 is SQVTM and CDR2 is ANQGSEA. CDR3 residues: CSVRRSSGSLLFETQYF. The CDR3 nucleotides are TGCAGCGTTAGGAGATCTAGCGGGAGCCTGCTTTTCGAGACCCAGTACTTC.

At least ten counts were recorded for this clonotype. The chain recombines TRBV5-1 with TRBJ2-7; D is unclear. CDR3 length: 14 amino acids. The germline V gene has CDR1 SGHRS and CDR2 YFSETQ. V was shortened by 0 bases and J by 7 bases, with 14 bases between the two germline ends. CDR3 amino acids: CASSLVRAGGEQYF. The CDR3 DNA follows: TGCGCCAGCAGCTTGGTTAGGGCCGGCGGAGAGCAGTACTTC.

This clonotype appeared a few times. The rearrangement uses TRBV11-1 and TRBJ2-2, with 10 nucleotides matching TRBD2. The CDR3 length is 19 residues. Losses at the gene ends were 5 bases for V and 2 bases for J; bases not matched to a gene: 14. CDR1 and CDR2 (germline): SGHAT, FQDESV (reference sequence). The CDR3 reads CASSTKPLGLAINTGELFF. The CDR3 DNA is TGTGCCAGCAGCACGAAACCATTGGGACTAGCGATTAACACCGGGGAGCTGTTTTTT.

This clonotype was detected many times. The CDR3 nucleotides read TGTGCCTGGAGTGGACAGGGTTTCGAAGCTTTCTTT. Its protein is CAWSGQGFEAFF. The chain combines TRBV30 with TRBJ1-1, with 7 bases matching TRBD1. Germline lookup yields CDR1 GTSNPN and CDR2 SVGIG (reference sequence). The V and J ends lost 1 base and 8 bases, in that order; junction bases with no gene match: 4. There are 12 residues in the CDR3.

This clonotype was seen ten or more times. The V and J genes are TRBV12-3 or TRBV12-4 and TRBJ2-2, with TRBD1 matching 9 bases. V was pared by 7 bases and J by 7 bases, with 13 bases of the junction left unmatched. The CDR3 is 16 residues long. The DNA of the CDR3 is TGTGCCAGCATTCTTGGGACAGGGATAAGCGGCGGGGAGCTGTTTTTT. Translated, it gives CASILGTGISGGELFF.

This clonotype was seen ten or more times. This chain joins TRBV7-9 and TRBJ2-5; 7 bases match TRBD1. J was trimmed by 5 bases and V by 5 bases; bases with no gene match: 14. The CDR3 totals 16 residues. Germline V gene lookup returns CDR1 SEHNR and CDR2 FQNEAQ (reference sequence). The DNA of the CDR3 is TGTGCCAGCAGCGCCCCACGGACAGGCCGGGGTGAGACCCAGTACTTC. As protein: CASSAPRTGRGETQYF.

This clonotype showed up many times. This rearrangement joins TRBV20-1 to TRBJ1-2, with D perhaps matching TRBD1 (5 bases). Germline V gene sequence: CDR1 DFQATT, CDR2 SNEGSKA (reference sequence). The CDR3 is made up of 13 amino acids. V was clipped by 5 bases and J by 8 bases, with 18 bases between them. The CDR3 DNA reads as TGCAGTGCTCTAGAGAGGTGGGGACGCGGCTACACCTTC. Its translation is CSALERWGRGYTF.

This clonotype has ten or more counts. The CDR3 DNA reads TGCGCCAGCAGCTTGTATACTAGCGGAAACCAAGAGACCCAGTACTTC. This translates into CASSLYTSGNQETQYF. The rearrangement uses TRBV5-1 and TRBJ2-5; 8 nucleotides match TRBD2. The CDR3 length is 16 residues. Trimming removed 1 base from V and 0 bases from J; junction bases left unmatched: 5. Germline loops: CDR1 SGHRS, CDR2 YFSETQ.

This clonotype was seen more than once but under ten times. V usage is TRBV10-1 and J usage is TRBJ2-1; D gene uncertain. Germline V gene lookup returns CDR1 WNHNN and CDR2 SYGVQD (reference sequence). Trimming left V 3 bases short and J 0 bases short, with 12 bases between. CDR3 length: 16 amino acids. This CDR3 reads CASSDPGSSSYNEQFF. CDR3 DNA sequence: TGCGCCAGCAGTGACCCGGGTAGTTCCTCCTACAATGAGCAGTTCTTC.

Remarks on this clonotype: A read error is possible here, since a much larger clone lies one base away. The chain carries TRBV19 and TRBJ1-5; D may be TRBD1 (5 bases). CDR1 and CDR2 (germline): LNHDA, SQIVND (reference sequence). This CDR3 is built from 14 residues. The CDR3 DNA reads TGTGCCAGTAGTATAAGACAGTACAATCAGCACCAGCATTTT. As protein: CASSIRQYNQHQHF.

Many counts were recorded for this clonotype. The chain has TRBV6-2 or TRBV6-3 and TRBJ2-1; TRBD2 matches 15 bases. The CDR3 consists of 18 residues. Trimming cost V 6 bases and J 8 bases; bases outside gene matches: 14. The germline V gene has CDR1 MNHEY and CDR2 SVGEGT. The CDR3 here is CASRNLGTSGGLFDEQFF. The DNA of the CDR3 is TGTGCCAGCAGAAACCTAGGGACTAGCGGGGGGTTATTCGATGAGCAGTTCTTC.

This clonotype has a count of ten or more. The chain has TRBV5-1 and TRBJ2-3; D remains unclear. Germline CDR1 is SGHRS and CDR2 is YFSETQ. CDR3 length: 15 residues. Trimming stripped 0 bases from V and 0 bases from J, with 8 bases between. CDR3 sequence reads: CASSLDSTSTDTQYF. CDR3 DNA sequence: TGCGCCAGCAGCTTGGACAGTACTAGCACAGATACGCAGTATTTT. The complete variable domain, with remaining parts taken from reference TRBV5-1 and TRBJ2-3, reads KAGVTQTPRYLIKTRGQQVTLSCSPISGHRSVSWYQQTPGQGLQFLFEYFSETQRNKGNFPGRFSGRQFSNSRSEMNVSTLELGDSALYLCASSLDSTSTDTQYFGPGTRLTVL.

This clonotype occurred many times. V gene TRBV30 combines with J gene TRBJ1-3, with a weak D call TRBD1 (6 bases). V shed 2 bases and J shed 2 bases, with 16 bases lying between them. The CDR3 runs 16 residues. The germline V gene has CDR1 GTSNPN and CDR2 SVGIG (reference sequence). CDR3 protein: CAWSSIQGTTGNTIYF. CDR3 DNA: TGTGCCTGGAGTTCCATACAGGGAACTACTGGAAACACCATATATTTT.

This clonotype has a count of ten or more. This CDR3 is CASNSENTGELFF. The CDR3 nucleotides are TGTGCCAGCAACTCAGAGAACACCGGGGAGCTGTTTTTT. This chain links TRBV7-9 with TRBJ2-2; no definite D call. This CDR3 is built from 13 residues. The V gene lost 7 bases and the J gene lost 1 base, with 7 bases spanning the gap. The germline V gene has CDR1 SEHNR and CDR2 FQNEAQ (reference sequence).

This clonotype came up many times. The chain employs TRBV5-1 and TRBJ2-2; 14 bases agree with TRBD2. Looked up from germline, CDR1 is SGHRS and CDR2 is YFSETQ. J gave up 4 bases and V 5 bases, and 1 base lay outside the gene matches. The CDR3 totals 15 residues. DNA for the CDR3: TGCGCCAGCAGGGGACTAGCGGGAGCCACCGGGGAGCTGTTTTTT. Translation: CASRGLAGATGELFF.

This clonotype was recorded many times. The CDR3 DNA is TGTGCCAGCAGTTTAGCGGGCGGGGGGGCGAGAGAGACCCAGTACTTC. Encoded protein: CASSLAGGGARETQYF. The chain joins TRBV12-3 or TRBV12-4 to TRBJ2-5, with 9 nucleotides matching TRBD2. J lost 4 bases, V lost 0 bases, and 6 bases had no gene match. The CDR3 loop spans 16 amino acids.

This clonotype appeared many times. V is TRBV11-3 and J is TRBJ2-2; 11 positions match TRBD2. CDR1 is SGHNT and CDR2 is YENEEA in the germline V gene. CDR3 length: 14 amino acids. The J segment lost 7 bases and the V segment lost 3 bases, leaving 1 base of the junction unmatched. The CDR3 here is CASSLGTSGGELFF. In DNA form, the CDR3 reads TGTGCCAGCAGCTTGGGGACTAGCGGCGGGGAGCTGTTTTTT.

This clonotype turned up a few times. The chain joins TRBV3-1 to TRBJ2-3; 9 bases agree with TRBD1. V was clipped by 4 bases and J by 3 bases; unmatched bases: 5. This CDR3 has 15 amino acids. Germline CDR1 LGHDT, CDR2 YNNKEL (reference sequence). The CDR3 DNA sequence: TGTGCCAGCAGCCGACAGGGGGATGTGACAGATACGCAGTATTTT. Protein product: CASSRQGDVTDTQYF.